The 30 T cell receptor beta chains reported below all come from one sample, sequenced in a study of blood T cell repertoires in COVID-19. Libraries were prepared by immunoSEQ multiplex PCR; TCRdb keeps only in-frame clonotypes and omits some of them. Of hundreds of thousands of clones in the sample, 80% to 90% were seen once. The sequenced sample was PBMCs or T cells enriched from blood (not recorded which). These receptors were collected from a young man who had recovered from COVID-19.

This chain uses TRBV23-1 with TRBJ2-2, with TRBD1 matching 7 bases. TRBV23-1 is known as an ORF, though its function is uncertain. J was trimmed by 3 bases and V by 4 bases; bases with no gene match: 8. This CDR3 is built from 16 residues. CDR3 in amino acids: CASSPGTERDTGELFF. CDR3 in DNA: TGCGCCAGCAGTCCCGGGACAGAGCGAGACACCGGGGAGCTGTTTTTT.

The chain employs TRBV12-3 or TRBV12-4 and TRBJ2-1; possibly TRBD2 for D (5 bases). V was shortened by 5 bases and J by 6 bases, with 8 bases between the two germline ends. The CDR3 is 12 amino acids. CDR3 region: CASSTSSNEQFF. CDR3 DNA sequence: TGTGCCAGCAGTACTAGTTCCAATGAGCAGTTCTTC.

A few counts support this clone. The V and J genes are TRBV7-8 and TRBJ2-4; tentatively, D is TRBD1 (7 bases). There are 16 residues in the CDR3. Deletions cut 5 bases from V and 7 bases from J, with 21 bases between. The germline V gene encodes CDR1 SGHVS and CDR2 FQNEAQ. For the CDR3, the DNA is TGTGCCAGCAGCGGAAAAGGAGGGGGCACTGGGAACATTCAGTACTTC. It yields the protein CASSGKGGGTGNIQYF. The whole variable domain, filled in from reference TRBV7-8 and TRBJ2-4, reads GAGVSQSPRYKVAKRGQDVALRCDPISGHVSLFWYQQALGQGPEFLTYFQNEAQLDKSGLPSDRFFAERPEGSVSTLKIQRTQQEDSAVYLCASSGKGGGTGNIQYFGAGTRLSVL.

This chain joins TRBV29-1 and TRBJ1-4; D uncertain. This CDR3 has 13 amino acids. CDR1 is SQVTM, CDR2 ANQGSEA, per germline. V was clipped by 4 bases and J by 8 bases, with 14 bases between them. The CDR3 nucleotides read TGCAGCGTTGGGCATAACAAGAGGGAAAAACTGTTTTTT. Its translation is CSVGHNKREKLFF.

The chain joins TRBV12-3 or TRBV12-4 to TRBJ1-2, with TRBD1 as a possible D gene (6 bases). V lost 2 bases and J lost 8, with 12 bases in between. The CDR3 extends over 13 amino acids. DNA for the CDR3: TGTGCCAGCAGTTTAAACGGGGGGCGCGGCTACACCTTC. Translation: CASSLNGGRGYTF.

To note about this clone: A junction boundary mismatches the germline segment, possibly from a read error. The chain carries TRBV28 and TRBJ2-7, with D hard to call. The CDR3 contains 14 residues. Per germline, CDR1 MDHEN and CDR2 SYDVKM. The CDR3 loop reads CASSLKDSSHEQYF. In DNA form, the CDR3 reads TGTGCCAGCAGTTTAAAGGATAGCTCCCACGAGCAGTACTTC.

This chain connects TRBV6-5 to TRBJ2-7; D unclear. Germline CDR1 MNHEY, CDR2 SVGAGI. This CDR3 region has 13 residues. The germline V and J ends were trimmed by 5 bases and 0 bases, with 8 bases remaining between them. DNA of the CDR3: TGTGCCAGCAGTACACAGAACTCCTACGAGCAGTACTTC. Its protein product is CASSTQNSYEQYF.

This chain joins TRBV7-8 and TRBJ1-1, with TRBD1 matching over 7 bases. The germline gives CDR1 SGHVS, CDR2 FQNEAQ. The V segment lost 6 bases and the J segment 2 bases; nucleotides outside the gene matches: 6. The CDR3 is 14 amino acids. CDR3 residues: CASSRWDSNTEAFF. The CDR3 DNA reads as TGTGCCAGCAGTCGGTGGGACAGCAACACTGAAGCTTTCTTT.

The count of this clone is one. The chain links TRBV19 to TRBJ1-3; TRBD1 aligns across 9 bases. V shed 3 bases, J shed 0 bases, and the junction held 3 bases outside the gene matches. The CDR3 runs 16 residues. CDR1 is LNHDA, CDR2 SQIVND, per germline (reference sequence). CDR3 DNA: TGTGCCAGTAGTATTGGACAGGGGCTCTCTGGAAACACCATATATTTT. It encodes CASSIGQGLSGNTIYF.

V and J are TRBV30 and TRBJ2-1; 8 bases align to TRBD2. Germline lookup yields CDR1 GTSNPN and CDR2 SVGIG (reference sequence). V gave up 1 base and J gave up 9 bases; unmatched junction bases: 5. This CDR3 comprises 13 residues. The CDR3 loop is CAWSEIREGEQFF. CDR3 nucleotide sequence: TGTGCCTGGAGTGAAATACGGGAGGGTGAGCAGTTCTTC.

Concerning this clone itself: Germline and junction disagree at one end, which may indicate a read error. V usage is TRBV7-3 and J usage is TRBJ2-3; 10 nucleotides line up with TRBD2. CDR1 and CDR2 from the germline V gene are SGHTA and FQGTGA. This CDR3 spans 15 amino acids. Written as DNA, the CDR3 is TGTGCCAGCAGGCCCGGGACTAGCGTAACAGATACGCTGTATTTT. Residues: CASRPGTSVTDTLYF.

This chain links TRBV27 with TRBJ1-2; no clear D gene. The germline CDR1 and CDR2 sequences are MNHEY and SMNVEV (reference sequence). Trimming took 5 bases from V and 8 from J, leaving 15 bases between them. The CDR3 loop spans 13 amino acids. CDR3 in DNA: TGTGCCAGCAGTCCGGGTCCCTTCGCGGGCTACACCTTC. This encodes CASSPGPFAGYTF.

V and J are TRBV10-3 and TRBJ2-3, with 11 bases matching TRBD2. The CDR3 is 17 residues long. V lost 1 base, J lost 0 bases, and 3 bases stayed unmatched. Germline-derived CDR1 and CDR2 are ENHRY and SYGVKD. CDR3 nucleotides: TGTGCCATCAGTGAGTGGGGACTAGCGGTCAGCACAGATACGCAGTATTTT. Protein sequence: CAISEWGLAVSTDTQYF.

This clone was seen just once. The chain employs TRBV28 and TRBJ1-2, with a tentative D call TRBD1 (6 bases). CDR3 size: 13 residues. V was pared by 5 bases and J by 1 base, with 8 bases between. Germline loops: CDR1 MDHEN, CDR2 SYDVKM. DNA of the CDR3: TGTGCCAGCAGTACAGGGTTTAACTATGGCTACACCTTC. It yields the protein CASSTGFNYGYTF.

The chain recombines TRBV27 with TRBJ1-1; the D gene is possibly TRBD1 (6 bases). CDR3 length equals 15 residues. V lost 6 bases, J lost 0 bases, and 14 bases lay in between. Germline assignment: CDR1 MNHEY and CDR2 SMNVEV (reference sequence). The CDR3 nucleotides read TGTGCCAGCAGACAGGGCTGGGGTATGAACACTGAAGCTTTCTTT. It specifies CASRQGWGMNTEAFF.

This rearrangement joins TRBV7-8 to TRBJ2-1, with D tentatively TRBD1 (5 bases). CDR1 and CDR2 (germline): SGHVS, FQNEAQ. V gave up 5 bases and J gave up 3 bases, with 17 bases separating them. This CDR3 is 16 amino acids long. CDR3 region: CASSLLGALSYNEQFF. Here the CDR3 DNA reads TGTGCCAGCAGCCTGCTTGGGGCCCTGAGCTACAATGAGCAGTTCTTC.

The chain joins TRBV28 to TRBJ1-5, with TRBD1 as a possible D gene (6 bases). Germline V gives CDR1 MDHEN, CDR2 SYDVKM. V lost 3 bases and J 7 bases, leaving 10 bases between the germline ends. CDR3 size: 13 residues. CDR3 sequence: CASSLYRDQPQHF. Written as DNA, the CDR3 is TGTGCCAGCAGTTTGTACAGGGACCAGCCCCAGCATTTT.

The J gene is TRBJ1-4, the V gene TRBV5-1; tentative D call: TRBD1 (6 bases). Trimming took off 4 bases at V and 8 bases at J, with 18 bases between the two ends. The germline V gene encodes CDR1 SGHRS and CDR2 YFSETQ. This CDR3 is 15 amino acids long. Here the CDR3 reads CASSVGWDTDEKLFF. The CDR3 nucleotides read TGCGCCAGCAGCGTTGGGTGGGACACCGACGAAAAACTGTTTTTT.

This clone was seen only a few times. The V gene is TRBV28, the J gene TRBJ1-5; unclear D gene. The germline V gene has CDR1 MDHEN and CDR2 SYDVKM. V was trimmed by 3 bases and J by 6 bases, leaving 12 bases between them. The CDR3 runs to 14 residues. The CDR3 sequence is CASSFIESGQPQHF. CDR3 bases: TGTGCCAGCAGTTTCATTGAATCCGGTCAGCCCCAGCATTTT.

CDR3 bases: TGTGCCAGCAGTTTGGGGGGGTTGTTAGGGGAGCCCCAGCATTTT. Residues: CASSLGGLLGEPQHF. The V gene is TRBV27, the J gene TRBJ1-5, with D possibly TRBD1 on 5 matching bases. V lost 3 bases and J 8 bases, leaving 17 bases between the germline ends. Per the germline V gene, CDR1 is MNHEY and CDR2 is SMNVEV (reference sequence). The CDR3 covers 15 residues.

The chain employs TRBV12-3 or TRBV12-4 and TRBJ2-7; a weak D match, TRBD2 (6 bases). Trimming stripped 6 bases from V and 7 bases from J, with 16 bases between. The CDR3 contains 13 residues. This CDR3 is CASRKGGTREQYF. The CDR3 DNA reads TGTGCCAGCAGAAAGGGCGGGACGAGGGAGCAGTACTTC.

The J gene is TRBJ2-1, the V gene TRBV2; D gene ambiguous. This CDR3 contains 16 residues. Trimming pared 3 bases from V and 1 base from J, leaving 13 bases between. CDR1 SNHLY and CDR2 FYNNEI come from the germline V gene. The DNA of the CDR3 is TGTGCCAGCAGTGATGTTTCTGCTACTTCCTACAATGAGCAGTTCTTC. Its protein product is CASSDVSATSYNEQFF.

CDR3: CASSLEGANGYTF. CDR3 bases: TGCGCCAGCAGCTTAGAGGGGGCTAATGGCTACACCTTC. The chain links TRBV5-1 to TRBJ1-2, with 7 bases that match TRBD1. Unmatched junction bases numbered 4, after V lost 2 bases and J lost 6 bases. Germline CDR1 reads SGHRS; CDR2 reads YFSETQ. The CDR3 is 13 residues long.

This clone has a single count. The chain combines TRBV6-5 with TRBJ1-6, with TRBD1 as a possible D gene (5 bases). From germline, CDR1 is MNHEY and CDR2 SVGAGI. Trimming shortened V by 3 bases and J by 6 bases, and 12 bases separated the two germline ends. There are 15 residues in the CDR3. The CDR3 DNA reads TGTGCCAGCAGTTATAAGGGGTCGGGTAATTCACCCCTCCACTTT. Amino acids: CASSYKGSGNSPLHF.

This rearrangement joins TRBV29-1 to TRBJ2-2; possible D gene TRBD2, 6 bases. The CDR3 is 15 amino acids. Germline values: CDR1 SQVTM, CDR2 ANQGSEA. With 8 bases removed from V and 4 bases from J, the gap between germline ends came to 20 bases. The DNA for the CDR3 is TGCAGCTGTTTGGCGGGATCGTTTGGCACCGGGGAGCTGTTTTTT. It translates to CSCLAGSFGTGELFF.

This chain links TRBV10-2 with TRBJ1-1; D gene ambiguous. V was pared by 8 bases and J by 0 bases, with 10 bases between. The germline gives CDR1 WSHSY, CDR2 SAAADI. The CDR3 has 13 residues. The CDR3 DNA reads as TGCGCCAGCTTAACATCCATGAACACTGAAGCTTTCTTT. It specifies CASLTSMNTEAFF.

The chain's CDR3 is CSVEDWTSGRVNEQFF. The CDR3 DNA reads as TGCAGCGTTGAAGATTGGACTAGCGGGAGGGTGAATGAGCAGTTCTTC. The V gene is TRBV29-1, the J gene TRBJ2-1; the match to TRBD2 covers 15 bases. The CDR3 is 16 residues long. V dropped 0 bases and J dropped 7; count of bases not matched to a gene: 4. Germline values: CDR1 SQVTM, CDR2 ANQGSEA.

The chain has TRBV19 and TRBJ1-1, with unresolved D. The CDR3 totals 14 residues. V gave up 3 bases and J gave up 5 bases, with 13 bases separating them. Germline V CDR1 and CDR2: LNHDA, SQIVND (reference sequence). The CDR3 loop is CASSIWQAKTEAFF. The CDR3 DNA reads TGTGCCAGTAGTATCTGGCAGGCCAAGACTGAAGCTTTCTTT.

V gene TRBV3-1 (or the pseudogene TRBV3-2) combines with J gene TRBJ2-3; 9 bases align to TRBD1. With 2 bases clipped from V and 4 bases from J, the junction kept 13 bases outside the gene matches. The CDR3 runs to 18 residues. Per the germline V gene, CDR1 is LGHDT and CDR2 is YNNKEL (reference sequence). CDR3 region: CASSQSPTGTGNSDTQYF. CDR3 DNA sequence: TGTGCCAGCAGCCAATCTCCAACCGGGACAGGGAATTCAGATACGCAGTATTTT.

The chain carries TRBV28 and TRBJ1-3; the D is unclear. Germline lookup yields CDR1 MDHEN and CDR2 SYDVKM. This CDR3 spans 14 amino acids. Trimming pared 4 bases from V and 4 bases from J, leaving 11 bases between. The CDR3 sequence is CASSSHKQGNTIYF. The CDR3 nucleotides are TGTGCCAGCAGTTCCCATAAACAGGGAAACACCATATATTTT.